The 27 T cell receptor beta chains below were found in one sample sequenced in a study of CD8 T cells in Susac syndrome. It was with random hexamers that roughly 0.45 to 1 ug RNA was reverse transcribed. TCRdb redid the calling of the immunoSEQ multiplex PCR reads with MiXCR, one entry per CDR3 protein. This sample yields about 100,000 distinct CDR3 sequences, of which 95% are seen a single time; 0.3% belongs to the top ten. The source material was CD8+ T cells from PBMCs. These receptors all come from a human donor with Susac syndrome.

The rearrangement uses TRBV12-3 or TRBV12-4 and TRBJ1-1, with TRBD1 identical over 7 bases. This CDR3 is 14 amino acids long. Germline trimming cut 7 bases from V and 4 bases from J; bases unmatched to any gene: 9. The CDR3 here is CASNVQGSITEAFF. The CDR3 coding sequence is TGTGCCAGCAACGTACAGGGGAGTATCACTGAAGCTTTCTTT.

This chain uses TRBV6-5 with TRBJ2-7; D is ambiguous. From germline, CDR1 is MNHEY and CDR2 SVGAGI. The CDR3 extends over 14 amino acids. V lost 6 bases and J 3 bases, leaving 15 bases between the germline ends. CDR3 in DNA: TGTGCCAGCAGGCCCCCCCAGCAAAGCTACGAGCAGTACTTC. Translation gives CASRPPQQSYEQYF.

V usage is TRBV14 and J usage is TRBJ1-1; no clear D gene. Trimming removed 0 bases at V and 3 bases at J, with 2 bases between. This CDR3 comprises 12 residues. Germline-derived CDR1 and CDR2 are SGHDN and FVKESK. In DNA form, the CDR3 reads TGTGCCAGCAGCCAAGACCACACTGAAGCTTTCTTT. This sequence encodes CASSQDHTEAFF.

The chain recombines TRBV29-1 with TRBJ1-2; a weak D match, TRBD1 (5 bases). V lost 4 bases and J 4 bases, leaving 13 bases between the germline ends. Germline loops: CDR1 SQVTM, CDR2 ANQGSEA. The CDR3 has 13 amino acids. The CDR3 DNA reads TGCAGCGTTGGAGGAGGGGAGGGCTATGGCTACACCTTC. Translation: CSVGGGEGYGYTF.

J is TRBJ2-7 and V is TRBV6-5; D remains ambiguous. Germline-derived CDR1 and CDR2 are MNHEY and SVGAGI. The V end lost 0 bases, the J end lost 3 bases, and 9 bases lay between the germline ends. This CDR3 comprises 14 residues. CDR3 DNA: TGTGCCAGCAGTTACTCCTGGAGACACTACGAGCAGTACTTC. It translates to CASSYSWRHYEQYF.

The chain uses TRBV16 and TRBJ2-7; D ambiguous. The length of the CDR3 is 11 residues. Germline V gene lookup returns CDR1 KGHSY and CDR2 FQNENV. V gave up 5 bases and J gave up 7 bases, with 9 bases separating them. The CDR3 DNA sequence: TGTGCCAGCAGCTCGAATGCTGAGCAGTACTTC. This translates into CASSSNAEQYF.

In its sample, this clonotype was seen once. This chain joins TRBV3-1 and TRBJ2-2, with TRBD2 matching 8 bases. This CDR3 comprises 16 residues. Trimming cost V 5 bases and J 7 bases; bases outside gene matches: 12. Germline CDR1 is LGHDT and CDR2 is YNNKEL (reference sequence). The CDR3 region is CASSSGLANLGGELFF. In DNA, the CDR3 is TGTGCCAGCAGCAGCGGACTAGCTAACTTAGGCGGGGAGCTGTTTTTT.

The chain recombines TRBV29-1 with TRBJ2-7; TRBD1 is a possible D gene (6 bases). The germline V gene has CDR1 SQVTM and CDR2 ANQGSEA. The CDR3 has 13 amino acids. V lost 7 bases and J lost 2, with 15 bases in between. Here the CDR3 reads CSAGGRSAYEQYF. CDR3 DNA: TGCAGCGCTGGGGGCAGGTCAGCCTACGAGCAGTACTTC.

The V and J genes are TRBV2 and TRBJ2-7, with D perhaps TRBD2 (6 bases). CDR3 length: 14 amino acids. Germline CDR1 SNHLY, CDR2 FYNNEI. V lost 4 bases to trimming and J lost 5 bases, with 15 bases between them. CDR3 sequence: CASSGRAARNEQYF. The CDR3 DNA reads TGTGCCAGCAGTGGGAGGGCAGCCAGAAACGAGCAGTACTTC.

V usage is TRBV14 and J usage is TRBJ2-1; D is uncertain. This CDR3 has 13 residues. Trimming removed 2 bases from V and 3 bases from J, with 5 bases in between. From germline, CDR1 is SGHDN and CDR2 FVKESK. Here the CDR3 reads CASSQSRYNEQFF. The CDR3, as DNA: TGTGCCAGCAGCCAATCCCGCTACAATGAGCAGTTCTTC. The variable domain in full, completed from reference TRBV14 and TRBJ2-1, reads EAGVTQFPSHSVIEKGQTVTLRCDPISGHDNLYWYRRVMGKEIKFLLHFVKESKQDESGMPNNRFLAERTGGTYSTLKVQPAELEDSGVYFCASSQSRYNEQFFGPGTRLTVL.

This chain connects TRBV20-1 to TRBJ1-3; D is unclear. Trimming removed 3 bases at V and 0 bases at J, with 12 bases between. Germline CDR1 is DFQATT and CDR2 is SNEGSKA (reference sequence). The CDR3 loop spans 15 amino acids. This chain's CDR3 is CSASPIGISGNTIYF. The CDR3, as DNA: TGCAGTGCTAGCCCGATCGGCATCTCTGGAAACACCATATATTTT.

The rearrangement uses TRBV20-1 and TRBJ2-5; tentative D call: TRBD2 (5 bases). V lost 7 bases, J lost 0 bases, and 12 bases lay in between. CDR1 is DFQATT and CDR2 is SNEGSKA in the germline V gene (reference sequence). CDR3 size: 13 residues. The DNA of the CDR3 is TGCAGTGTCAGCGGCGGGTACCAAGAGACCCAGTACTTC. This sequence encodes CSVSGGYQETQYF.

This chain connects TRBV2 to TRBJ2-1; tentatively, D is TRBD2 (6 bases). The CDR3 contains 14 residues. Trimming left V 6 bases short and J 9 bases short, with 18 bases between. The germline V gene encodes CDR1 SNHLY and CDR2 FYNNEI. CDR3 nucleotides: TGTGCCAGCAGCCGGGACTGGAACTGGGGTGAGCAGTTCTTC. Translation gives CASSRDWNWGEQFF.

The chain joins TRBV28 to TRBJ2-1, with 10 bases identical to TRBD2. CDR1 MDHEN and CDR2 SYDVKM come from the germline V gene. Trimming removed 7 bases from V and 6 bases from J; junction bases left unmatched: 9. The CDR3 loop spans 15 amino acids. CDR3 coding DNA: TGTGCCAGCAAACAAAGGACTAGCGGACTCAATGAGCAGTTCTTC. Residues: CASKQRTSGLNEQFF.

CDR3 loop: CASGFSRDSITGELFF. CDR3 DNA sequence: TGTGCTAGTGGTTTTTCCCGGGACAGTATCACCGGGGAGCTGTTTTTT. The V call is TRBV12-5, the J call TRBJ2-2; 7 bases are shared with TRBD1. The CDR3 contains 16 residues. Germline CDR1 LGHNT, CDR2 FRNRAP. V lost 3 bases and J lost 4; bases outside the gene matches: 8.

The chain links TRBV14 to TRBJ2-1; maybe TRBD1 (6 bases). Trimming shortened V by 4 bases and J by 10 bases, and 23 bases separated the two germline ends. CDR1 is SGHDN, CDR2 FVKESK, per germline. The CDR3 has 16 residues. The CDR3 DNA follows: TGTGCCAGCAGCCGAGTCCTCAGGGGTCCCAATGAAGAGCAGTTCTTC. Amino acids: CASSRVLRGPNEEQFF. Together with reference TRBV14 and TRBJ2-1, the CDR3 gives the full variable domain: EAGVTQFPSHSVIEKGQTVTLRCDPISGHDNLYWYRRVMGKEIKFLLHFVKESKQDESGMPNNRFLAERTGGTYSTLKVQPAELEDSGVYFCASSRVLRGPNEEQFFGPGTRLTVL.

The chain uses TRBV2 and TRBJ1-2; D unresolved. CDR3 size: 11 residues. Per germline, CDR1 SNHLY and CDR2 FYNNEI. The V and J ends lost 10 bases and 8 bases respectively, with 14 bases between them. DNA for the CDR3: TGTGCCACCCCCTCGAGATTCGGCTACACCTTC. Residues: CATPSRFGYTF.

This chain uses TRBV29-1 with TRBJ2-3, with 7 positions matching TRBD2. Germline V gives CDR1 SQVTM, CDR2 ANQGSEA. The CDR3 is 13 residues long. V lost 6 bases, J lost 4 bases, and 7 bases stayed unmatched. This CDR3 is CSVGGGGADTQYF. In DNA form, the CDR3 reads TGCAGCGTCGGCGGGGGAGGAGCAGATACGCAGTATTTT.

The chain uses TRBV6-2 or TRBV6-3 and TRBJ2-1, with D possibly matching TRBD1 (6 bases). The V end was cut by 8 bases, the J end by 3 bases, with 17 bases between. The CDR3 is 15 amino acids. Germline loops: CDR1 MNHEY, CDR2 SVGEGT. This CDR3 reads CASVLQGMGYNEQFF. The CDR3 DNA reads as TGTGCCAGCGTATTACAGGGAATGGGCTACAATGAGCAGTTCTTC.

The chain couples TRBV28 to TRBJ2-7, with D possibly TRBD2 on 6 matching bases. This CDR3 has 17 residues. Deletions cut 3 bases from V and 0 bases from J, with 18 bases between. Germline V gene lookup returns CDR1 MDHEN and CDR2 SYDVKM. The DNA of the CDR3 is TGTGCCAGCAGTTTGGGGTTTAACGCGGGAAGCTCCTACGAGCAGTACTTC. It encodes CASSLGFNAGSSYEQYF.

The V gene is TRBV15, the J gene TRBJ2-1, with D possibly TRBD1 on 5 matching bases. The ends were cut back, 5 bases at V and 0 bases at J, with 17 bases in the middle. The CDR3 runs 17 residues. CDR1 is LNHNV, CDR2 YYDKDF, per germline (reference sequence). The CDR3 reads CATSPNHRQSSYNEQFF. CDR3 nucleotide sequence: TGTGCCACCAGCCCAAATCACAGGCAGAGCTCCTACAATGAGCAGTTCTTC.

The chain couples TRBV18 to TRBJ1-1; D uncertain. The CDR3 runs 14 residues. V was trimmed by 3 bases and J by 1 base, leaving 9 bases between them. Germline V CDR1 and CDR2: KGHSH, LQKENI. The CDR3 DNA sequence: TGTGCCAGCTCACCCGGCAGGACGAACACTGAAGCTTTCTTT. Encoded protein: CASSPGRTNTEAFF.

V gene TRBV4-1 combines with J gene TRBJ2-7; D is ambiguous. The V end was cut by 2 bases, the J end by 2 bases, with 13 bases between. The germline CDR1 and CDR2 sequences are MGHRA and YSYEKL. The CDR3 length is 15 residues. CDR3 in DNA: TGCGCCAGCAGCCAACGGATCACAGACCCCTACGAGCAGTACTTC. Protein sequence: CASSQRITDPYEQYF.

V is TRBV4-1 and J is TRBJ1-2; the D gene is possibly TRBD1 (5 bases). CDR1 and CDR2 (germline): MGHRA, YSYEKL. V was cut by 5 bases and J by 4 bases, with 11 bases left in between. The CDR3 contains 13 residues. In DNA, the CDR3 is TGCGCCAGCAGCGGACGGGACCCCTATGGCTACACCTTC. Protein sequence: CASSGRDPYGYTF.

The J gene is TRBJ2-7, the V gene TRBV3-1; D remains unclear. Deletions cut 4 bases from V and 3 bases from J, with 10 bases between. CDR3 length equals 13 residues. The V gene's germline CDR1 is LGHDT and CDR2 YNNKEL (reference sequence). DNA of the CDR3: TGTGCCAGCAGCCCGACCCAATTCTACGAGCAGTACTTC. Amino acid sequence: CASSPTQFYEQYF.

V gene TRBV6-5 combines with J gene TRBJ1-2; no clear D. In germline, CDR1 is MNHEY, CDR2 SVGAGI. The length of the CDR3 is 13 residues. V lost 4 bases and J lost 4, with 10 bases in between. The CDR3 loop is CASSSRTAYGYTF. In DNA, the CDR3 is TGTGCCAGCAGTTCCAGGACTGCCTATGGCTACACCTTC.

The J gene is TRBJ1-1, the V gene TRBV6-4, with a possible D match to TRBD1 (6 bases). This CDR3 contains 13 residues. The germline V and J ends were trimmed by 6 bases and 3 bases, with 11 bases remaining between them. Germline loops: CDR1 MRHNA, CDR2 SNTAGT. DNA of the CDR3: TGTGCCAGCAGCAACAGGGAGGACACTGAAGCTTTCTTT. It is translated as CASSNREDTEAFF.